This TCR beta chain was documented in a study of Ad26.COV2.S vaccination and SARS-CoV-2 variants (TCRdb year 2021). Broadly, across the study: Vaccine-arm donors came from COV1001, a multicentre, randomized, double-blind, placebo-controlled phase I-IIa trial of Ad26.COV2.S in healthy adults. The TCR-sequenced set comprised about 30 samples: roughly 19 Ad26.COV2.S vaccine recipients, 5 placebo recipients and 8 SARS-CoV-2 convalescent individuals. Trial participants were randomized into five groups of five: low-dose or high-dose Ad26.COV2.S given once or twice, or placebo on both occasions. Sequencing of the TCRbeta repertoire served to evaluate the specificity and breadth of SARS-CoV-2-reactive T cell receptors following Ad26.COV2.S vaccination. Investigators did not know the trial group allocation while performing experiments and assessing outcomes. Ad26.COV2.S was administered intramuscularly at 5 x 10^10 or 1 x 10^11 viral particles, either as a single shot or as two shots given 56 days apart. On the study overall, not on this receptor specifically: According to the authors, total T cell responses may have been underestimated by the TCR breadth and depth analyses. Higher spike-specific TCR breadth was observed in Ad26.COV2.S recipients than in placebo recipients (P = 0.0014). Comparable non-spike TCR breadth was observed between vaccine and placebo recipients, consistent with only spike being contained in the vaccine. After vaccination, substantial breadth of spike-specific CD8+ and CD4+ T cell responses was reported. Comparing responses between vaccine doses or regimens was not something the study was powered to do.

As for this clone: What antigen it recognizes has not been identified. No clone much larger than this one lies a single base away; base qualities are absent.

V loses 4 bases at its end and J loses 0 bases; junction bases beyond the gene matches: 7. Based on the germline V gene, the CDR1 and CDR2 sequences are SGHRS and YFSETQ. From the cysteine up to the phenylalanine, the CDR3 has a length of 16 residues. Of the read, only the CDR3 DNA is kept; its 48 bases are in frame from base 1. This specimen's treatment or condition label, per the study, means: 15 to 20 received Ad26.COV2.S at low or high dose, single or two shots; five or six received placebo; per-sample allocation not given. For vaccine and placebo recipients, the sequenced repertoires came from samples collected on day 63 after the first injection. In Cohort 1b, about two dozen adults aged 18-55 years were enrolled at a single site in Boston, USA, between 29 July and 7 August 2020. As a vaccine, Ad26.COV2.S was a replication-incompetent adenovirus type 26 vector that expressed a prefusion-stabilized SARS-CoV-2 spike protein derived from the original Wuhan strain.

The immunoSEQ Assay was used to sequence TCRbeta CDR3 regions. After extraction, genomic DNA underwent amplification by bias-controlled multiplex PCR, followed by high-throughput sequencing. In the authors' own workflow: To quantify the absolute abundance of every unique TCRbeta CDR3 region, sequences were collapsed and filtered. T cell fraction was estimated by normalization of TCRbeta template counts to usable DNA, with usable DNA being measured through amplification of reference genes present in all nucleated cells. Repertoire TCRs were annotated as SARS-CoV-2-specific when V gene, CDR3 amino acid sequence and J gene were exactly matched to a known reactive TCR set. The reference SARS-CoV-2 TCR set was obtained from MIRA and was filtered for enrichment in COVID-19-positive ImmuneCODE repertoires, whereby public or cross-reactive TCRs were removed. Using the MIRA antigens, annotated TCRs were further analysed by specific ORF or by position within an ORF. Breadth was defined as the number of annotated unique rearrangements divided by the total number of unique productive rearrangements, and depth was defined as the summed frequency of the annotated unique rearrangements. Two-sided Wilcoxon rank-sum tests were applied when comparing TCR breadth between groups. TCRdb retrieved this table from immuneACCESS and kept in-frame rearrangements only. Not all clones are present; in checked studies, unresolved V genes account for under half, and no reason is known for the remainder. The D gene and trimming were derived from the DNA, and the V and J assignments and clone size from that table. The sample includes 380,000 or so clones, with roughly 80% observed a single time. Nearly 7.5% of the sample is held by the ten biggest clonotypes.

The specimen comprised peripheral blood, sampled in a trial of Ad26.COV2.S vaccine versus placebo. This receptor chain uses TRBV5-1 and TRBJ2-1, and TRBD2 matches 7 of the central bases. This TCR came from a person between 18 and 59 years old who received the Ad26.COV2.S COVID-19 vaccine or a placebo. CDR3 region: CASSPTAGRSYNEQFF. The DNA sequence is given as TGCGCCAGCAGCCCGACAGCGGGGCGCTCCTACAATGAGCAGTTCTTC.